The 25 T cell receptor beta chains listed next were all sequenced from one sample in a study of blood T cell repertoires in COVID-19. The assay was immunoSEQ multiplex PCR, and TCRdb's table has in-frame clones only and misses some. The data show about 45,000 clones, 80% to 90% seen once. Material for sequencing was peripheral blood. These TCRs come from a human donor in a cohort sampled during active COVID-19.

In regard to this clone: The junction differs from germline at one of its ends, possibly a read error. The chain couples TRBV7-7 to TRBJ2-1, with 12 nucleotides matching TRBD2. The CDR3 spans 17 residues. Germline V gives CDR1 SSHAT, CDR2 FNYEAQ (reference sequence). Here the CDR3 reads CASSLIASGGAGNEQFF. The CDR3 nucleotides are TGTGCTAGCAGCTTAATTGCTAGCGGGGGGGCCGGCAATGAGCAGTTCTTC. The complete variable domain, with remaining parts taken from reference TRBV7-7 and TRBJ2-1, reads GAGVSQSPRYKVTKRGQDVTLRCDPISSHATLYWYQQALGQGPEFLTYFNYEAQPDKSGLPSDRFSAERPEGSISTLTIQRTEQRDSAMYRCASSLIASGGAGNEQFFGPGTRLTVL.

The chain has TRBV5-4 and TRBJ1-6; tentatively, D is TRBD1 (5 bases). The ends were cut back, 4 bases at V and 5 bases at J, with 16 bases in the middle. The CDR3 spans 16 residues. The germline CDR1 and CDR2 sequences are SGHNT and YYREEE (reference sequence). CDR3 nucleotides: TGTGCCAGCAGCCGGGACGCCCGGGGGAATAATTCACCCCTCCACTTT. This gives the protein CASSRDARGNNSPLHF.

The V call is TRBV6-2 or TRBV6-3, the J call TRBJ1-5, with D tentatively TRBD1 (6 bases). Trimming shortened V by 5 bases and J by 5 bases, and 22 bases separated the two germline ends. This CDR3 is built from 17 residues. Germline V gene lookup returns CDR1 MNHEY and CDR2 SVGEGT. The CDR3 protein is CASSGQAGAQPHQPQHF. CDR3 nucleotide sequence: TGTGCCAGCAGTGGGCAGGCAGGGGCACAACCACATCAGCCCCAGCATTTT.

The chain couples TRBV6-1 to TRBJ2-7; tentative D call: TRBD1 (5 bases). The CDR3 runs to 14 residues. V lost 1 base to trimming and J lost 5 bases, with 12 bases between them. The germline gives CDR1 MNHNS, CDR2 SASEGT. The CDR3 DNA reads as TGTGCCAGCAGTGAAGAGCAGGGTACCCACGAGCAGTACTTC. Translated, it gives CASSEEQGTHEQYF.

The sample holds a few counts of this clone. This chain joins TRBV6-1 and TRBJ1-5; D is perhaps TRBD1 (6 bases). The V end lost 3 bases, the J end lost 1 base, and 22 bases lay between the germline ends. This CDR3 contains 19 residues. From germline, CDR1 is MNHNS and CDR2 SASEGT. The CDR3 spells CASSEIQAGVLESNQPQHF. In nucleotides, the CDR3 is TGTGCCAGCAGTGAGATACAGGCAGGGGTATTGGAAAGCAATCAGCCCCAGCATTTT.

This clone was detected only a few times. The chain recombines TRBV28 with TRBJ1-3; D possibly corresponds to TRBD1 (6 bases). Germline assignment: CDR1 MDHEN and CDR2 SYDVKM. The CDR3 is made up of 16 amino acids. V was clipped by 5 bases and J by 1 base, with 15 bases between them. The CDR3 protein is CASSVMTGTSGNTIYF. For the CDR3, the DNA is TGTGCCAGCAGTGTAATGACAGGAACTTCTGGAAACACCATATATTTT.

CDR3 amino acids: CASSLGTSGAGELFF. DNA for the CDR3: TGCGCCAGCAGCTTGGGGACTAGCGGGGCCGGGGAGCTGTTTTTT. The chain has TRBV5-1 and TRBJ2-2, with 12 bases aligning to TRBD2. Trimming removed 0 bases from V and 6 bases from J; junction bases left unmatched: 0. Per germline, CDR1 SGHRS and CDR2 YFSETQ. CDR3 size: 15 residues.

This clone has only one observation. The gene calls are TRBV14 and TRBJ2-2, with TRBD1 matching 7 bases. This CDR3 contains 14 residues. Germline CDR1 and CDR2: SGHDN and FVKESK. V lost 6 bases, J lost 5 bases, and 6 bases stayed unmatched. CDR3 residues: CASSRGTATGELFF. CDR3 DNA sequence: TGTGCCAGCAGTCGAGGGACAGCGACCGGGGAGCTGTTTTTT.

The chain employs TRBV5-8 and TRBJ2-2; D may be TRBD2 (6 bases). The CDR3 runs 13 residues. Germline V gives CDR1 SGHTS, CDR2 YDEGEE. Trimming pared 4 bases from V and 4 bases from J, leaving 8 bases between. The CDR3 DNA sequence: TGTGCCAGCAGCGGGCGGGGCACCGGGGAGCTGTTTTTT. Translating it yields CASSGRGTGELFF.

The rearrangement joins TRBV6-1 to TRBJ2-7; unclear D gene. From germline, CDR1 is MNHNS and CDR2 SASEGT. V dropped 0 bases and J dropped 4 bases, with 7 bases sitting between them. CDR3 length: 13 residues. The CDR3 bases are TGTGCCAGCAGTGAAGCCACTTTATACGAGCAGTACGTC. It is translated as CASSEATLYEQYV.

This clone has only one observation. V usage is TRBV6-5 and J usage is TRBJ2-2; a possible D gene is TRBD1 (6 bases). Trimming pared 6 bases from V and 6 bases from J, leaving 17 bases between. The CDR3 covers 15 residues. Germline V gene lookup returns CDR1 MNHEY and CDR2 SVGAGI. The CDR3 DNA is TGTGCCAGCAGCCTCGCGCAGGGGACACCCGGGGAGCTGTTTTTT. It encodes CASSLAQGTPGELFF.

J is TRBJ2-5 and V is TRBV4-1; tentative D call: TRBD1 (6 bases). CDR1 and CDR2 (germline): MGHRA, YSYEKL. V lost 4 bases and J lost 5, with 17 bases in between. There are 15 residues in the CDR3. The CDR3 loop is CASSPPPGRGETQYF. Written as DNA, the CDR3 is TGCGCCAGCAGCCCACCCCCGGGCAGGGGTGAGACCCAGTACTTC.

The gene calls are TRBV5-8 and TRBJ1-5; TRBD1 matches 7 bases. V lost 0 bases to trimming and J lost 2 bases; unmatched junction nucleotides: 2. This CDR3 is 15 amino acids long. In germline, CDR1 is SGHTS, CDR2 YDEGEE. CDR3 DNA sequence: TGTGCCAGCAGCTTGGGCGGGACAGGCAATCAGCCCCAGCATTTT. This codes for CASSLGGTGNQPQHF.

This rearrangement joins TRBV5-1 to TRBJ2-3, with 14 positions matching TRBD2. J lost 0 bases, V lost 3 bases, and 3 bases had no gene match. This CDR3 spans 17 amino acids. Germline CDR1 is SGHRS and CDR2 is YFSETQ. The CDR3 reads CASSYGTSGGSTDTQYF. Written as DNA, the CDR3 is TGCGCCAGCAGCTACGGGACTAGCGGGGGTAGCACAGATACGCAGTATTTT. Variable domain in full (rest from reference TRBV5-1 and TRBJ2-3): KAGVTQTPRYLIKTRGQQVTLSCSPISGHRSVSWYQQTPGQGLQFLFEYFSETQRNKGNFPGRFSGRQFSNSRSEMNVSTLELGDSALYLCASSYGTSGGSTDTQYFGPGTRLTVL.

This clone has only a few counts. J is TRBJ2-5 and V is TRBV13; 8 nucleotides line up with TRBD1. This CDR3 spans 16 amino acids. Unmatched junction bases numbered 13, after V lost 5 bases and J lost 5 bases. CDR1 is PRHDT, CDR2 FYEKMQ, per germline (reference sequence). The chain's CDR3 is CASSRSGQGGGETQYF. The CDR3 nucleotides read TGTGCCAGCAGCCGCTCTGGACAGGGCGGTGGGGAGACCCAGTACTTC.

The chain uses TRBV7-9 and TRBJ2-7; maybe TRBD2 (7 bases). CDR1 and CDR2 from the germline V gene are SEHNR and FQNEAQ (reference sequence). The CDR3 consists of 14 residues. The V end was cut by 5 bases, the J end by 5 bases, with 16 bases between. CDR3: CASSLRGGSDEQYF. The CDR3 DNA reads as TGTGCCAGCAGCCTAAGGGGGGGGAGCGACGAGCAGTACTTC.

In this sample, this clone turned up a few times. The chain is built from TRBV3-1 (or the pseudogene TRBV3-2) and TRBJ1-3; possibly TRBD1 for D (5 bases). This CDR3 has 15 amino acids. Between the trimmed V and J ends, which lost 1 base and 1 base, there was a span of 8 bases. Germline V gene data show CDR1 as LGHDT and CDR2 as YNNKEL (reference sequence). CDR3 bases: TGTGCCAGCAGCCAAGGGCGGGGGTCTGGAAACACCATATATTTT. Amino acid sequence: CASSQGRGSGNTIYF.

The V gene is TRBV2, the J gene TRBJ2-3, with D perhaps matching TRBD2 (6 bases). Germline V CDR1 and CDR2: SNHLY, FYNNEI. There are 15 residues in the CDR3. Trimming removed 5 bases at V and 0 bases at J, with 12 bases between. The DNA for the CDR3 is TGTGCCAGCAGTCCCGCTGGGACTAGCACAGATACGCAGTATTTT. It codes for CASSPAGTSTDTQYF.

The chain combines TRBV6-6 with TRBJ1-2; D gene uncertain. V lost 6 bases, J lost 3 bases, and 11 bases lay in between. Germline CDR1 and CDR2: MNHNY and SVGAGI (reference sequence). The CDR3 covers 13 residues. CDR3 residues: CASSLPGDYGYTF. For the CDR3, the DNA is TGTGCCAGCAGCCTACCGGGAGACTATGGCTACACCTTC.

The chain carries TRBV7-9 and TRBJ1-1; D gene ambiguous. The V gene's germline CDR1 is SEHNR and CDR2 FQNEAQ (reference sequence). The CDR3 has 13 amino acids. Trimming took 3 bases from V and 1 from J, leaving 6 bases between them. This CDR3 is CASSFLANTEAFF. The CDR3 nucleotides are TGTGCCAGCAGCTTTCTGGCGAACACTGAAGCTTTCTTT. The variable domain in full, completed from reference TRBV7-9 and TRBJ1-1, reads DTGVSQNPRHKITKRGQNVTFRCDPISEHNRLYWYRQTLGQGPEFLTYFQNEAQLEKSRLLSDRFSAERPKGSFSTLEIQRTEQGDSAMYLCASSFLANTEAFFGQGTRLTVV.

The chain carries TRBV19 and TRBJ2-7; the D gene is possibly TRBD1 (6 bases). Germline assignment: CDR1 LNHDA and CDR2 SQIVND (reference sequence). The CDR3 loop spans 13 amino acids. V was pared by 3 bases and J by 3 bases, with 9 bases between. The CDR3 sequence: CASSMIGGYEQYF. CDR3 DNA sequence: TGTGCCAGTAGTATGATAGGGGGCTACGAGCAGTACTTC.

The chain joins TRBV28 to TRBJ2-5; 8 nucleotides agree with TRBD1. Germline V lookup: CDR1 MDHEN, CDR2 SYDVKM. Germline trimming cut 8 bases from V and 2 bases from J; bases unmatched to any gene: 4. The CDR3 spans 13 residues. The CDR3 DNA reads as TGTGCCAGCCAAACAGGGGGACAAGAGACCCAGTACTTC. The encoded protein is CASQTGGQETQYF.

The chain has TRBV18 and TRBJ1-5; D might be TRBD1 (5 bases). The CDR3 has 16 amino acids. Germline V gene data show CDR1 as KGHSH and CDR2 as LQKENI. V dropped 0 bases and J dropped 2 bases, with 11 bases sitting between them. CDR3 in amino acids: CASSPPARARNQPQHF. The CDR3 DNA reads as TGTGCCAGCTCACCACCGGCCAGGGCTCGCAATCAGCCCCAGCATTTT.

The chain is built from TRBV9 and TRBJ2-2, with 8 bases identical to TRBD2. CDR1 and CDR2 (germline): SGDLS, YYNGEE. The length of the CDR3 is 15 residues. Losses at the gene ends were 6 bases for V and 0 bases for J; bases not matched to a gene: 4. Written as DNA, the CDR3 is TGTGCCAGCACCCCACTAGCGGCGAACACCGGGGAGCTGTTTTTT. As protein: CASTPLAANTGELFF. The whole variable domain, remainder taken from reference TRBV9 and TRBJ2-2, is DSGVTQTPKHLITATGQRVTLRCSPRSGDLSVYWYQQSLDQGLQFLIQYYNGEERAKGNILERFSAQQFPDLHSELNLSSLELGDSALYFCASTPLAANTGELFFGEGSRLTVL.

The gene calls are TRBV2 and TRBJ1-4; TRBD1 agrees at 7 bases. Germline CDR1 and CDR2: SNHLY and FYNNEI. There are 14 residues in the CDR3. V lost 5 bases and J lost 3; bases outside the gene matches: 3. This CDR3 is CASSYRGANEKLFF. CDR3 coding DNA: TGTGCCAGCAGTTACAGGGGTGCTAATGAAAAACTGTTTTTT.